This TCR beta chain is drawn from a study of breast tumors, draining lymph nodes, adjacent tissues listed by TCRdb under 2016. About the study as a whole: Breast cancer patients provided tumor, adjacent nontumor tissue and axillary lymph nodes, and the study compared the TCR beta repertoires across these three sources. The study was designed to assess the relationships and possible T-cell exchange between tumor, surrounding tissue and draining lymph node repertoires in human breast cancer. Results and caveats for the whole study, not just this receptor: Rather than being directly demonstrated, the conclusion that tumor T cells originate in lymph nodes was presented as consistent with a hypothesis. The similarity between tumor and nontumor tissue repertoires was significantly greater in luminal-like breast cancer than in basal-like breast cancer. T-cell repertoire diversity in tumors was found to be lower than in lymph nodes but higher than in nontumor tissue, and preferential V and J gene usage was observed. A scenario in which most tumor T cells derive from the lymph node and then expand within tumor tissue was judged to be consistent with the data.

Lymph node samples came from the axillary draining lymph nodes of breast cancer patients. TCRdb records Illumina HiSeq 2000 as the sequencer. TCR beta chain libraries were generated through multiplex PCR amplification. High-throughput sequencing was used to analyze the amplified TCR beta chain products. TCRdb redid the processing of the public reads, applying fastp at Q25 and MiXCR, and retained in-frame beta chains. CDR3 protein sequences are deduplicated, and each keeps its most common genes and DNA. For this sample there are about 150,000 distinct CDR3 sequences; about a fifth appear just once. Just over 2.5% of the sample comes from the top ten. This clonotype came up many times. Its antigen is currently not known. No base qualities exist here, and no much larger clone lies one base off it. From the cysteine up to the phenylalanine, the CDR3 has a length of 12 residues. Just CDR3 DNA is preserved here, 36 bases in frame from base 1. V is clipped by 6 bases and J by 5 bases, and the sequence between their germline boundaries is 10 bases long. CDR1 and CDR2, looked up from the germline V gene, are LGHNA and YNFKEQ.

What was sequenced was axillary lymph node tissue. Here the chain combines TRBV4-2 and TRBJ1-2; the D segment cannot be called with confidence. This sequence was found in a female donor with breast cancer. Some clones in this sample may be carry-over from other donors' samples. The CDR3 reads CASSSDTYGYTF. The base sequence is TGTGCCAGCAGTTCCGACACGTATGGCTACACCTTC.